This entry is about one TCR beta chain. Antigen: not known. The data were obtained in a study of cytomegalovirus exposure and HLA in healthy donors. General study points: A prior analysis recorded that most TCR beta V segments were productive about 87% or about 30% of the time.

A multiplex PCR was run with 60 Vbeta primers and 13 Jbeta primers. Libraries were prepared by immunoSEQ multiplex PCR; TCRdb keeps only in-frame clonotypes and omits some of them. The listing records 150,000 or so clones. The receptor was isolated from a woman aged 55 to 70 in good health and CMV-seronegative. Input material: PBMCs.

CDR3 nucleotides: TGCGCCAGCAGCCACTCTAGGGGGCTTGAAGCTTTCTTT. This translates into CASSHSRGLEAFF. The V call is TRBV4-3, the J call TRBJ1-1; TRBD1 agrees at 7 bases. CDR3 size: 13 residues. V lost 3 bases, J lost 7 bases, and 5 bases stayed unmatched. Per the germline V gene, CDR1 is LGHNA and CDR2 is YSLEER.